This T cell receptor beta chain was captured in a study of control samples from healthy donors and cancer patients. The germline V and J ends were trimmed by 2 bases and 2 bases, with 9 bases remaining between them. CDR1 and CDR2 (germline): SGHTA, FQGNSA. The CDR3 loop spans 15 amino acids. Measured with immunoSEQ multiplex PCR; TCRdb has only the in-frame clones, and not every one. The top ten clones hold approximately 9.4% of a sample with over 110,000 clones, around 85% of them seen once. The V call is TRBV7-2, the J call TRBJ1-4; D gene unclear. This sequence was found in a woman in her thirties in good health. The specimen was blood. Written as DNA, the CDR3 is TGTGCCAGCAGCTTAAATCCCGGGACTAATGAAAAACTGTTTTTT. It is translated as CASSLNPGTNEKLFF.